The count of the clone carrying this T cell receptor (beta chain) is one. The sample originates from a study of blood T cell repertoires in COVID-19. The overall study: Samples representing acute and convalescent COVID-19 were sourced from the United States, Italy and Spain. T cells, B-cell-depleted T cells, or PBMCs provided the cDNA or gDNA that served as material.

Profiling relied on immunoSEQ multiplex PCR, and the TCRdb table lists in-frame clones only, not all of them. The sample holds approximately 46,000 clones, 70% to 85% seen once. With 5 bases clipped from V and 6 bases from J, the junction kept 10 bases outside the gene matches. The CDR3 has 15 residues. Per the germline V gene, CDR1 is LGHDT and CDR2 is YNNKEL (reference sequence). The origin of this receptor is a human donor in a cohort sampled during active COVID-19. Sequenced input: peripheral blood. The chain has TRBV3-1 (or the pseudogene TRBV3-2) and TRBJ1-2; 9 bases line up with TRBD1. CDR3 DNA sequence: TGTGCCAGCAGCGAAGTTGGACAGGGGATGAATGGCTACACCTTC. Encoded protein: CASSEVGQGMNGYTF.